Sequencing of this TCR beta chain was carried out in a study of vaccination and CD4 T cells after COVID-19. Study at large: Post-COVID draws came a median 101 days after diagnosis (range 35 to 161). Sampling that followed vaccination took place a median about 75 days after dose two, within a range of 14 to 241.

Noted treatment: roughly nine-day PBMC culture with coronavirus spike peptide pools or control peptides (ViraFEST assay). ViraFEST stimulated the growth of antigen-specific T cells using peptide pools and subsequently profiled their TCRs by sequencing. With respect to this clonotype: Its antigen is unknown.

Germline CDR1 and CDR2: KGHSH and LQKENI. The CDR3 covers 15 residues. Trimming pared 2 bases from V and 6 bases from J, leaving 16 bases between. Sequencing of the DNA from cultured CD4+ T cells was carried out with the Oncomine TCR Beta short-read assay. Cultured CD4+ T cells were the source of extracted genomic DNA. TCRdb called the PCR reads again in MiXCR, with one record for every CDR3 protein. The sample has 8,100 or so distinct CDR3 sequences, 45% to 55% seen once. The chain uses TRBV18 and TRBJ1-1; D is possibly TRBD1 (5 bases). Specimen: CD4+ T cells from blood, cultured in vitro. The source of this sequence is a human donor who had recovered from COVID-19. The CDR3 DNA reads TGTGCCAGCTCACCAGGGGCCGGCGGGGCATCTGAAGCTTTCTTT. It specifies CASSPGAGGASEAFF.